Shown below are 6 T cell receptor beta chains from a single sample sequenced in a study of neurological immune-mediated disorders. TCRdb called the 5' RACE reads again in MiXCR, with one record for every CDR3 protein. The sample lists roughly 32,000 distinct CDR3 sequences, about 14% occurring once. The time point here: technical triplicate 2. The sequenced sample was CD4+ T cells from blood. The receptor source for this set is a female donor with HTLV-1-associated myelopathy (HAM/TSP).

This clonotype was observed at least ten times. This chain links TRBV5-1 with TRBJ2-3; D not resolved. V lost 4 bases and J lost 1, with 16 bases in between. CDR1 and CDR2 from the germline V gene are SGHRS and YFSETQ. This CDR3 contains 16 residues. For the CDR3, the DNA is TGCGCCAGCAGCCCGTTCCGTAACTCCCGCACAGATACGCAGTATTTT. Amino acids: CASSPFRNSRTDTQYF.

This clonotype was observed many times. The chain employs TRBV20-1 and TRBJ2-3; 8 bases match TRBD2. The CDR3 runs 14 residues. Germline V gene data show CDR1 as DFQATT and CDR2 as SNEGSKA (reference sequence). Trimming took 0 bases from V and 5 from J; bases not matched to a gene: 4. The DNA of the CDR3 is TGCAGTGCTAGAGAACTAGCGGTGGGAGATACGCAGTATTTT. It yields the protein CSARELAVGDTQYF.

In this sample, this clonotype turned up many times. The chain uses TRBV5-1 and TRBJ2-2; TRBD1 matches 9 bases. The CDR3 contains 17 residues. Looked up from germline, CDR1 is SGHRS and CDR2 is YFSETQ. The J segment lost 5 bases and the V segment lost 4 bases, leaving 12 bases of the junction unmatched. CDR3 in DNA: TGCGCCAGCAGCAATCCACCGGGACAGGGCGGTACCGGGGAGCTGTTTTTT. Protein sequence: CASSNPPGQGGTGELFF.

This clonotype showed up many times. The CDR3 spells CASSQGLAGADTQYF. The CDR3, as DNA: TGCGCCAGCAGCCAAGGACTAGCGGGCGCAGATACGCAGTATTTT. This chain connects TRBV5-1 to TRBJ2-3; 11 bases agree with TRBD2. Losses at the gene ends were 4 bases for V and 4 bases for J; bases not matched to a gene: 5. Per the germline V gene, CDR1 is SGHRS and CDR2 is YFSETQ. This CDR3 contains 15 residues.

This clonotype has a count of ten or more. The chain has TRBV20-1 and TRBJ2-3; 9 nucleotides line up with TRBD2. Germline-derived CDR1 and CDR2 are DFQATT and SNEGSKA (reference sequence). This CDR3 has 18 residues. With V trimmed by 1 base and J by 3 bases, 14 bases remained unmatched. The CDR3 DNA reads TGCAGTGCTAGAGGCGCCCCCGAAGCGGGAGGTAGAACAGATACGCAGTATTTT. Protein: CSARGAPEAGGRTDTQYF.

This clonotype was seen repeatedly, ten times or more. The V call is TRBV7-8, the J call TRBJ2-1, with 16 bases matching TRBD2. With 4 bases clipped from V and 8 bases from J, the junction kept 11 bases outside the gene matches. The length of the CDR3 is 18 residues. Germline CDR1 SGHVS, CDR2 FQNEAQ. The CDR3 nucleotides read TGTGCCAGCAGCTCCGGCAGAGGGACTAGCGGGAGGGTATATGAGCAGTTCTTC. This sequence encodes CASSSGRGTSGRVYEQFF.